The 7 T cell receptor beta chains below were found in one sample sequenced in a study of blood T cell repertoires in COVID-19 (TCRdb year 2020). The library was produced with the immunoSEQ multiplex PCR assay. Entries here come from immuneACCESS through TCRdb and include only in-frame sequences with V and J called. Some clones fail to appear in such tables; in the studies checked, an unresolved V gene covers under half of the shortfall, and the cause of the remainder is unknown. The sample table lists about 130,000 clones, 75% to 90% of them with a count of one. The top ten constitute about 18% of the sample. Sequenced sample: peripheral blood. These receptors came from a woman aged 45-59 years who had recovered from COVID-19.

This rearrangement joins TRBV5-6 to TRBJ1-5; 7 bases match TRBD1. Germline trimming cut 1 base from V and 4 bases from J; bases unmatched to any gene: 8. Per germline, CDR1 SGHDT and CDR2 YYEEEE. The CDR3 is made up of 16 amino acids. In nucleotides, the CDR3 is TGTGCCAGCAGCTTGTCCGGACAGGAGATTAATCAGCCCCAGCATTTT. This sequence encodes CASSLSGQEINQPQHF.

The V call is TRBV7-9, the J call TRBJ1-4; 7 nucleotides line up with TRBD1. Germline values: CDR1 SEHNR, CDR2 FQNEAQ (reference sequence). J was trimmed by 7 bases and V by 3 bases; bases with no gene match: 8. The CDR3 covers 15 residues. CDR3 region: CASSFQGGASEKLFF. CDR3 coding DNA: TGTGCCAGCAGCTTCCAAGGGGGCGCGAGTGAAAAACTGTTTTTT.

The gene calls are TRBV5-4 and TRBJ2-3, with unresolved D. Per the germline V gene, CDR1 is SGHNT and CDR2 is YYREEE (reference sequence). The CDR3 is 15 amino acids. V was shortened by 5 bases and J by 0 bases, with 13 bases between the two germline ends. CDR3 loop: CASSEYATSTDTQYF. CDR3 DNA: TGTGCCAGCAGTGAGTACGCAACTAGCACAGATACGCAGTATTTT.

The rearrangement uses TRBV5-6 and TRBJ1-2; 9 bases are a match to TRBD1. The CDR3 sequence is 14 residues long. Germline loops: CDR1 SGHDT, CDR2 YYEEEE. Trimming cost V 4 bases and J 5 bases; bases outside gene matches: 6. The CDR3 region has the DNA TGTGCCAGCAGCGGTCTACAGGGGGCGTATGGCTACACCTTC. Protein: CASSGLQGAYGYTF.

This clone came up once. The CDR3 spells CSVEKSQGTEAFF. The CDR3 nucleotides are TGCAGCGTTGAAAAGAGTCAGGGAACTGAAGCTTTCTTT. The rearrangement uses TRBV29-1 and TRBJ1-1; perhaps TRBD1 as D (5 bases). V gave up 2 bases and J gave up 5 bases, with 12 bases separating them. Germline assignment: CDR1 SQVTM and CDR2 ANQGSEA. The CDR3 has 13 residues.

The chain recombines TRBV12-3 or TRBV12-4 with TRBJ1-2; no definite D call. Trimming stripped 4 bases from V and 5 bases from J, with 8 bases between. This CDR3 comprises 12 residues. The CDR3 region is CASSYTKYGYTF. CDR3 nucleotides: TGTGCCAGCAGTTACACCAAGTATGGCTACACCTTC.

V gene TRBV4-1 combines with J gene TRBJ1-3, with D uncertain. Trimming took 0 bases from V and 4 from J, leaving 10 bases between them. The germline V gene encodes CDR1 MGHRA and CDR2 YSYEKL. The CDR3 is made up of 15 amino acids. CDR3: CASSQEGAGGNTIYF. The CDR3 DNA is TGCGCCAGCAGCCAAGAGGGAGCGGGGGGAAACACCATATATTTT.